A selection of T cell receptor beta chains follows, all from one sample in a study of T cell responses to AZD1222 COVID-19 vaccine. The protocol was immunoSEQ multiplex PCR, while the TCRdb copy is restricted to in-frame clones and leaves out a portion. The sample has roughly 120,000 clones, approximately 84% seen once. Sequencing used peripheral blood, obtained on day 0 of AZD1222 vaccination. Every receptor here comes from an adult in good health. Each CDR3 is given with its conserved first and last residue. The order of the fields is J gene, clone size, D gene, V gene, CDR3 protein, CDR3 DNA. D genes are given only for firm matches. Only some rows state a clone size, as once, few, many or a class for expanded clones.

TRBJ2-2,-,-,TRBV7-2,CASSLVSGSTGELFF,TGTGCCAGCAGCTTAGTGTCGGGGTCCACCGGGGAGCTGTTTTTT
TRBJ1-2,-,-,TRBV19,CASSIEPGADYGYTF,TGTGCCAGTAGTATAGAACCGGGCGCGGACTATGGCTACACCTTC
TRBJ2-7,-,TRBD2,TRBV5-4,CASSLAGLAYEQYF,TGTGCCAGCAGCTTAGCAGGACTAGCTTACGAGCAGTACTTC
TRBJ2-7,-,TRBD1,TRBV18,CASSPPSGQGGEQYF,TGTGCCAGCTCACCACCTTCGGGACAGGGAGGTGAGCAGTACTTC
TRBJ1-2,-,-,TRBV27,CASSVNRDYGYTF,TGTGCCAGCAGTGTAAACAGGGACTATGGCTACACCTTC
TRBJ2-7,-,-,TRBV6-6,CASRSGLGDEQYF,TGTGCCAGCAGGTCGGGACTGGGAGACGAGCAGTACTTC
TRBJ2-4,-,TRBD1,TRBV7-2,CASSRQTGGENIQYF,TGTGCCAGCAGCCGCCAGACAGGGGGCGAAAACATTCAGTACTTC
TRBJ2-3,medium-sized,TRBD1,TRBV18,CASSPWPRGSVESGKYF,TGTGCCAGCTCACCATGGCCCAGGGGGTCCGTTGAGTCAGGAAAGTATTTT
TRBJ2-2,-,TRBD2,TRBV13,CASSFGLAGFTGELFF,TGTGCCAGCAGCTTTGGACTAGCGGGATTCACCGGGGAGCTGTTTTTT
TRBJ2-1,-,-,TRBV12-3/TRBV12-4,CASRPGYYNEQFF,TGTGCCAGCCGCCCGGGATACTACAATGAGCAGTTCTTC
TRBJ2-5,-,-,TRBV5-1,CASSSGLAGAQETQYF,TGCGCCAGCAGCTCCGGGCTGGCGGGGGCCCAAGAGACCCAGTACTTC
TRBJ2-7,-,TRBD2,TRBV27,CASSSPWEGSSYEQYF,TGTGCCAGCAGTTCCCCGTGGGAGGGGAGCTCCTACGAGCAGTACTTC
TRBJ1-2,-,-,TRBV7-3,CASSFGTSNYGYTF,TGTGCCAGCAGCTTTGGGACTTCGAACTATGGCTACACCTTC
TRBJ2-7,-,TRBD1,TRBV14,CASSQTGQASYEQYF,TGTGCCAGCAGCCAAACGGGACAGGCGTCCTACGAGCAGTACTTC
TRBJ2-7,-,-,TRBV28,CASSFSGTESYEQYF,TGTGCCAGCAGTTTTAGCGGGACAGAAAGTTACGAGCAGTACTTC
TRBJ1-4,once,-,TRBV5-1,CASSLGQGGEKLFF,TGCGCCAGCAGCTTGGGCCAGGGCGGGGAAAAACTGTTTTTT
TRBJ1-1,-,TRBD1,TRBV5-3,CARSPGQGAPIEAFF,TGTGCCAGAAGCCCCGGACAGGGGGCTCCAATTGAAGCTTTCTTT
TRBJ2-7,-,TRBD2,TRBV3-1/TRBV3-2,CASSQDIAGAYEQYF,TGTGCCAGCAGCCAAGATATAGCGGGCGCTTACGAGCAGTACTTC
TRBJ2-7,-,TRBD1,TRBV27,CASSSQTGIQYF,TGTGCCAGCAGTTCACAGACAGGGATTCAGTACTTC
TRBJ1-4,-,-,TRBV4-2,CATHDVEEKLFF,TGTGCCACCCACGACGTGGAAGAAAAACTGTTTTTT
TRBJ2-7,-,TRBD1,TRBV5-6,CASSSSRGTYEQYF,TGTGCCAGCAGCTCAAGCAGGGGGACCTACGAGCAGTACTTC
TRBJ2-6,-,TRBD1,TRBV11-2,CASSLATGSSGANVLTF,TGTGCCAGCAGCCTCGCGACAGGGTCCTCTGGGGCCAACGTCCTGACTTTC
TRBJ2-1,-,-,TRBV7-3,CASSLTVQRAGEQFF,TGTGCCAGCAGCTTAACGGTCCAGCGGGCGGGTGAGCAGTTCTTC
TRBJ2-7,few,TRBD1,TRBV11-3,CASSTGQGVSEQYF,TGTGCCAGCAGCACAGGACAGGGTGTAAGCGAGCAGTACTTC
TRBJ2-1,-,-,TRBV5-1,CASSLLGRSSYNEQFF,TGCGCCAGCAGCTTGCTAGGCAGGAGCTCCTACAATGAGCAGTTCTTC
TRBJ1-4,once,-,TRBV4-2,CASSQDRGLDEKLFF,TGTGCCAGCAGCCAAGACCGGGGGCTGGATGAAAAACTGTTTTTT
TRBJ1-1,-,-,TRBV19,CASTPVQGNTEAFF,TGTGCCAGTACCCCAGTGCAGGGGAACACTGAAGCTTTCTTT
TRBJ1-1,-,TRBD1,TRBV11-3,CASSFRWDRIANTEAFF,TGTGCCAGCAGCTTCCGATGGGACAGGATAGCGAACACTGAAGCTTTCTTT
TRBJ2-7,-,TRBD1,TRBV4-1,CASSQDGTGANEQYF,TGCGCCAGCAGCCAAGACGGGACAGGGGCAAACGAGCAGTACTTC
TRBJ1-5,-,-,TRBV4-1,CASSQDIGQPQHF,TGCGCCAGCAGCCAAGATATAGGTCAGCCCCAGCATTTT
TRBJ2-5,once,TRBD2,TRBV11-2,CASSLQTSGRRETQYF,TGTGCCAGCAGCCTTCAGACTAGCGGGAGACGCGAGACCCAGTACTTC
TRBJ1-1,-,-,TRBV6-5,CASSPRLLIGAFF,TGTGCCAGCAGCCCCAGGTTGCTGATTGGCGCTTTCTTT
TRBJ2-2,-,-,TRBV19,CASSLRGTGELFF,TGTGCCAGTAGCCTTAGGGGCACCGGGGAGCTGTTTTTT
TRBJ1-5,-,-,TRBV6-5,CASRRGAQPQHF,TGTGCCAGCAGGAGAGGGGCCCAGCCCCAGCATTTT
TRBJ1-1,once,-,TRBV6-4,CASSFHQGTEAFF,TGTGCCAGCAGTTTCCACCAGGGCACTGAAGCTTTCTTT